The T cell receptor beta chain described here comes from a study of regulatory T cells in long-lasting Graves disease. The length of the CDR3 is 15 residues. Trimming stripped 6 bases from V and 2 bases from J, with 17 bases between. Per germline, CDR1 SEHNR and CDR2 FQNEAQ (reference sequence). Noted time point: persistent/refractory GD, antithyroid drugs over 5 years with positive TRAb. The TCR library was prepared using RNA isolated from PBMCs. Combining iRepertoire HTBI primers with Arm-PCR of CDR3 regions, the authors built TCR beta libraries. TCRdb passed the multiplex PCR reads through MiXCR, listing each CDR3 protein once. This table holds 420,000 or so distinct CDR3 sequences, about 20% found once. This clonotype was counted between two and nine times.

The rearrangement links TRBV7-9 to TRBJ2-7; D might be TRBD1 (5 bases). Source: peripheral blood mononuclear cells (PBMCs), taken when the disease was refractory, from a patient treated with antithyroid drugs. The sequence was collected from a female donor with Graves disease. The CDR3 spells CASSHSPPQAYEQYF. The CDR3 DNA reads as TGTGCCAGCAGTCATAGCCCCCCACAGGCCTACGAGCAGTACTTC.